This TCR beta chain emerged from a study of CD8+ T cells in alopecia areata. Study as a whole: Female approximately 7-11-week-old C3H/HeJ recipients received skin from 6-12-month-old C3H/HeJ graft donors with spontaneous alopecia. Study-level findings and limits: Patients showed less clear TCR sequence sharing than mice, possibly partly because of HLA diversity. Lesional scalp displayed greater clonality than normal scalp, most notably in alopecia totalis/universalis. Scalp sequencing also captures normal skin's resident alphabeta T cells.

Concerning this clone itself: Antigen: not known. The translated DNA and TCRdb's protein are not identical at residue 11; the protein here was translated from the DNA. Gene names refer to mouse genes. The sequenced fragment ends 3 residues before the CDR3 boundary, so the rest is inferred from the germline J gene.

V was trimmed by 9 bases and J by 8 bases, leaving 18 bases between them. Germline assignment: CDR1 NNHDY and CDR2 SYVADS. This CDR3 spans 14 amino acids. RNA extraction and reverse transcription yielded cDNA as sequencing template. Sequenced by immunoSEQ multiplex PCR; TCRdb stores in-frame clones only, minus some. Recorded here are over 100,000 clones, none singletons. The V and J genes are TRBV13-3 and TRBJ1-6; D is perhaps TRBD1 (6 bases). TRBJ1-6 is placed among ORFs of uncertain function. Sequencing was carried out using lesional skin. The TCR originated in a C3H/HeJ mouse with alopecia areata. This strain's MHC haplotype is H2-k. CDR3: CATWGGARDSPLYF. Incomplete CDR3 DNA: TGTGCCACCTGGGGGGGGGCGCGCGATTCGCCC.